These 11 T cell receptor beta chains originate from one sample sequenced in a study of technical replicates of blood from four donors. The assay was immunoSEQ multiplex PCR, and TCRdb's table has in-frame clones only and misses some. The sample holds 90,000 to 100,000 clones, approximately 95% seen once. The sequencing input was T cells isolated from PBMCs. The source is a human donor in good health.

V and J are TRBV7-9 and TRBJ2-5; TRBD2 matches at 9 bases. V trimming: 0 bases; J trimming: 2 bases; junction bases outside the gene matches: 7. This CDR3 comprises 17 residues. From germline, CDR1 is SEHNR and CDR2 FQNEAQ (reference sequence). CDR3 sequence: CASSLATGTSLQETQYF. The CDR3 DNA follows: TGTGCCAGCAGCTTAGCGACTGGGACTAGCTTACAAGAGACCCAGTACTTC.

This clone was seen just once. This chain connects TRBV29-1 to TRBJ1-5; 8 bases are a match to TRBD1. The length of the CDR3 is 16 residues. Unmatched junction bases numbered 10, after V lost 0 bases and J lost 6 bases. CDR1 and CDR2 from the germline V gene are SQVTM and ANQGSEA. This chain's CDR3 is CSVEDTRQGAGQPQHF. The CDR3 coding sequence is TGCAGCGTTGAAGATACCCGGCAGGGGGCGGGTCAGCCCCAGCATTTT.

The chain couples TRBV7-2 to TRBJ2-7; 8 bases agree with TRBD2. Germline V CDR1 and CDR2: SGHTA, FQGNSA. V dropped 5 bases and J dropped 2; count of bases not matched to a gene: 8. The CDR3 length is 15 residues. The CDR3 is CASSQWAGGAYEQYF. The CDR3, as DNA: TGTGCCAGCAGCCAGTGGGCGGGAGGCGCCTACGAGCAGTACTTC. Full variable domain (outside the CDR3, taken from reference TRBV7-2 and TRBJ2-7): GAGVSQSPSNKVTEKGKDVELRCDPISGHTALYWYRQSLGQGLEFLIYFQGNSAPDKSGLPSDRFSAERTGGSVSTLTIQRTQQEDSAVYLCASSQWAGGAYEQYFGPGTRLTVT.

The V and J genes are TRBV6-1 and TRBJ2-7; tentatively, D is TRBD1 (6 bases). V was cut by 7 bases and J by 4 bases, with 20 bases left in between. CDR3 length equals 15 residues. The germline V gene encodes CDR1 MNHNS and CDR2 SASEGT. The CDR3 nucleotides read TGTGCCAGCACCCTACAGGGAATAGGATATTACGAGCAGTACTTC. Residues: CASTLQGIGYYEQYF.

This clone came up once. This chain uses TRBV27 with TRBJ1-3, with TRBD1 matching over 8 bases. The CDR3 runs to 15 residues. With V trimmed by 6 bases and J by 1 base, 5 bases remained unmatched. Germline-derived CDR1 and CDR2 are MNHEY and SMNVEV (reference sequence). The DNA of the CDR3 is TGTGCCAGCAGACCAAGACAGGGGTCTGGAAACACCATATATTTT. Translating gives CASRPRQGSGNTIYF.

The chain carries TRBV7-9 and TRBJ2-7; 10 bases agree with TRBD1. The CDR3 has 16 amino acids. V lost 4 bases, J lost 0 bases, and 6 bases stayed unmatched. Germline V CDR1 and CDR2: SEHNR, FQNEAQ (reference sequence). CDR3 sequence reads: CASSSWGTGDSYEQYF. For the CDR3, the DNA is TGTGCCAGCAGCTCCTGGGGGACAGGGGACTCCTACGAGCAGTACTTC.

DNA of the CDR3: TGTGCCAGCACCAGGGACTCTGGGGCCAACGTCCTGACTTTC. Translating it yields CASTRDSGANVLTF. The chain recombines TRBV2 with TRBJ2-6, with a weak D call TRBD1 (5 bases). CDR1 and CDR2 from the germline V gene are SNHLY and FYNNEI. The CDR3 contains 14 residues. V dropped 7 bases and J dropped 0 bases, with 7 bases sitting between them.

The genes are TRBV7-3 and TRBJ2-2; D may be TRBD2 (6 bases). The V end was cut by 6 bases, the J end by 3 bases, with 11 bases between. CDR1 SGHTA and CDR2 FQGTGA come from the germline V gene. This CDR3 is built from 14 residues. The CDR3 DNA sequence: TGTGCCAGCAGATTGGGACTTTACACCGGGGAGCTGTTTTTT. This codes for CASRLGLYTGELFF.

This CDR3 is CASSQGAGVNTEAFF. The CDR3, as DNA: TGCGCCAGCAGCCAAGGCGCAGGCGTTAACACTGAAGCTTTCTTT. The rearrangement links TRBV4-1 to TRBJ1-1; D call uncertain. V was clipped by 1 base and J by 2 bases, with 11 bases between them. CDR1 and CDR2 (germline): MGHRA, YSYEKL. The CDR3 has 15 amino acids.

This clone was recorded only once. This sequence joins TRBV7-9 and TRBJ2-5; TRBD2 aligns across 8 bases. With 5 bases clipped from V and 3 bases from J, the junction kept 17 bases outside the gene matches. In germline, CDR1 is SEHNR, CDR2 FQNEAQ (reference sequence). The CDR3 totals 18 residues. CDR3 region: CASSVITGQSGSKETQYF. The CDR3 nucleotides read TGTGCCAGCAGCGTGATAACCGGACAGAGCGGGAGCAAAGAGACCCAGTACTTC.

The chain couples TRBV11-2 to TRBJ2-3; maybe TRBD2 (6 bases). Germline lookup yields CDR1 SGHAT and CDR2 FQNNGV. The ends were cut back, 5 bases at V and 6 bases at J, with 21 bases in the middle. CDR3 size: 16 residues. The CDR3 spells CASSPRLGPLTDTQYF. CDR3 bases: TGTGCCAGCAGCCCCCGACTAGGCCCTCTTACTGATACGCAGTATTTT.